This T cell receptor beta chain was recorded in a study of cytomegalovirus exposure and HLA in healthy donors listed by TCRdb under 2017. Study-level background: An earlier analysis of some 600 of the donors reported approximately 280 Gb of sequence data and approximately 120 million unique TCR beta sequences obtained from about 179 million T cells. In a later analysis, previously published TCR beta repertoires from 666 donors were re-analyzed and high-resolution HLA genotyping was added so that TCR occurrence patterns could be studied. Of the 350 to 400 genotyped donors, roughly 80% fell in the genetic ancestry cluster associated with self-reported Caucasian donors. An early release that covered about 600 HLA-typed donors contained approximately 300 gigabases of sequencing data and tens of millions of unique TCR sequences. To decide whether each TCR beta V gene segment behaved as functional or pseudogenic, an earlier analysis of some 600 of the donors relied on high-throughput TCR beta sequencing. A later genetic analysis took genome-wide SNP genotypes for about 65% of the 666 donors and used that subset as a discovery cohort. The number of donors typed differed by locus, with roughly 629-640 for A, B, C, DRB1 and DQB1, roughly 520 for DQA1, some 570 for DPA1, and under 490 for DPB1. The T cell repertoires of around 730 subjects were profiled by immunosequencing and related to cytomegalovirus serostatus. The study combined high-throughput TCR immunosequencing, statistical association of individual TCRs with disease status, and machine learning to predict cytomegalovirus infection status. HLA typing included class I and class II loci at four-digit resolution. In the later analysis, no new phenotypic data were used to find candidate immune exposures; instead, reliance was placed on TCR beta sequences and their occurrence across donors. Roughly 5 DR-DQ haplotypes were treated as single units for association and clustering because of strong linkage in the cohort. Donor age, sex, ethnicity and CMV serostatus were compiled together with the repertoire data. Among over 350 genotyped donors of the cohort, an average of around 240,000 unique TCR beta nucleotide sequences were sequenced per donor, around 20% of them non-productive. Besides the first cohort of approximately 670 subjects, a separate validation cohort made up of 120 different subjects was used. The study was designed to test whether signatures of past pathogen exposure could be identified by cataloging public T cell receptors. Every repertoire in the discovery cohort had been generated on one and the same sequencing platform.

Unmatched junction bases come to 3, with V trimmed by 0 bases and J by 10 bases. CDR1 and CDR2 are drawn from the germline V gene: SGHDT, YYEEEE. From the cysteine up to the phenylalanine, the CDR3 has a length of 14 residues. The CDR3 DNA has 42 bases and is translated from base 1. In the case of this clone: The antigen it binds to is not known. Nothing much larger sits one base from this clone, and base qualities are not available.

The library was obtained by the immunoSEQ multiplex PCR assay. A mixture of 60 forward primers for TCR Vbeta segments and 13 reverse primers for TCR Jbeta segments was used in the multiplex PCR. The CDR3 region of rearranged TCR beta genes was amplified from genomic DNA by a multiplex PCR assay. The Illumina HiSeq System was used to sequence the amplified TCR beta libraries as 87-base-pair reads. On the study's bioinformatics: A later analysis tallied approximately 87 million unique TCR beta chains across the 550 to 850 repertoires, and roughly 11 million of those chains were shared by two or more donors. To remove PCR and sequencing errors, raw reads were error-corrected and collapsed into unique sequences using a nearest-neighbor algorithm that merged closely related sequences. To assign V, D and J gene segments, CDR3 sequences were aligned to IMGT reference sequences. For a sequence to be retained, at least a six-nucleotide match to both a V gene segment and a J gene segment was required. Rearrangements were called productive when the CDR3 lacked stop codons and stayed in frame with V and J; all others were non-productive. Following IMGT convention, CDR3 was defined as the stretch from the second conserved V-encoded cysteine to the conserved J-encoded phenylalanine. In an earlier analysis of approximately 590 of the donors, sequences lacking an unambiguous match to a single V gene segment were excluded. In an earlier analysis of some 590 of the donors, a V segment was called functional when productive rearrangements were above 56.7%, and segregating when the standard deviation between donors exceeded 5%. A statistical classification framework was built to diagnose cytomegalovirus status from the catalog of TCR beta chain sequences. A later analysis assigned V and J genes by comparing TCR nucleotide sequences with IMGT/GENE-DB human TR gene sequences. A later analysis assigned CDR3 sequences and most-parsimonious VDJ recombination scenarios with the TCRdist pipeline. A later analysis defined each TCR beta chain by its CDR3 amino acid sequence plus V-gene family, and excluded reads lacking a unique V-gene family. A later analysis removed 592 highly shared, low-generation-probability nucleotide sequences to deal with suspected cross-contamination and a sequencing artifact. In a later analysis, a clonal expansion index for each public chain was calculated from normalized within-repertoire ranks of inferred template counts. Generation probabilities in a later analysis came from a VDJ recombination model fitted to out-of-frame rearrangements, and those results were checked against IGoR. Hypergeometric tests were used in a later analysis to score TCR-TCR, TCR-HLA and TCR-CMV co-occurrence, with a repertoire-size bias correction applied to the TCR pairs. False discovery rates were estimated in a later analysis by permuting HLA or CMV assignments 20 times. In a later analysis, co-occurring TCRs were grouped using DBSCAN, and TCRdist sequence similarity was added for clustering within HLA-allele-positive subsets. Co-occurrence clustering excluded repertoires with fewer than 30,000 or more than 120,000 public chains, plus five with anomalous nucleotide sharing. TCRdb mirrors the immuneACCESS table, restricted to in-frame sequences. Some clones are absent from its copies; in checked studies, under half trace to an unresolved V gene, and the reason for the others is unknown. That table gives V, J and clone size, and the DNA gave D and trimming. This sample holds roughly 90,000 clones; around 70% were observed only once. 20% to 25% of the sample is held by the ten biggest clonotypes.

The cohort was made up of hundreds of healthy bone marrow donors. At the time of sampling, every cohort member was nominally healthy, though immune exposures that went unrecorded were likely present. The donor tested CMV seropositive, placing the donor among the 289 seropositive members of the cohort. Each donor provided a peripheral blood sample, and peripheral blood mononuclear cells were used for TCR beta sequencing. The Qiagen DNeasy Blood Extraction Kit was used to extract genomic DNA from the blood cell samples. Broad study findings and their caveats: In vitro tests confirmed that a few of the cytomegalovirus-associated TCR beta chains recognize cytomegalovirus antigens. HLA typing was unavailable for some donors at each locus, so association tests used only the typed subset. In a later analysis, several top co-occurrence clusters were reported to appear linked to parvovirus B19, influenza, CMV and Epstein-Barr virus. A later genetic analysis associated a missense DCLRE1C variant with V-gene and J-gene trimming of TCR beta chains, and an independent cohort replicated the association. When HLA alleles, especially DR and DQ, strongly co-occurred, attributing TCR associations to individual alleles was difficult. Only TCR beta chains were sequenced in this cohort, and the absence of alpha or paired-chain data limited detectable features. Approximately 18 rarely observed V segments, including chromosome 9 orphons, were excluded from the earlier analysis of about 610 of the donors because counts were too low. Presence/absence analyses assumed roughly uniform sequencing depth across donors, an assumption that may not hold. The classifier was reported to diagnose cytomegalovirus status with high specificity and sensitivity in both the original cohort and the validation cohort. In an earlier analysis of about 550 of the donors, most TCR beta V segments were observed in productive rearrangements about 87% or about 30% of the time, broadly matching IMGT annotations. A total of roughly 160 TCR beta chains were listed by the study as associated with cytomegalovirus. A further reported finding was that TCR beta sequences accurately predicted the HLA-A and HLA-B alleles for most subjects in the first cohort. According to a later genetic analysis, donors in an Asian-associated ancestry cluster had fewer N-insertions in productive TCRs than the approximately 710-donor mean. Most CMV-associated TCR beta chains appeared to be HLA-restricted in a later analysis, and the HLA associations seemed to be driven largely by CMV exposure. A cluster of highly shared sequence variants was judged likely to represent a technical artifact of the sequencing pipeline. Linkage disequilibrium might explain the correlated functional status among segregating V segments, but an unknown experimental factor could not be ruled out. The only immune exposure information available for the cohort was CMV serostatus. In a later analysis, TCR association rates were found to vary across HLA loci, with the most associated TCRs seen for DRB1 alleles and the fewest for HLA-C alleles. A later analysis found that HLA-associated TCR beta chains were more clonally expanded and had lower generation probabilities than equally common non-associated chains. Specific HLA alleles were associated with around 18,000 TCR beta sequences at a false discovery rate of 0.05 in a later analysis. The authors suggested that the approach could potentially be extended to other disease states and immunological phenotypes. Most TCR sequences were seen in very few donors, while some public TCRs were found in many individuals. The 87-base-pair reads could not distinguish some IMGT-functional V segments, including TRBV6-2 and TRBV6-3, so those segments were excluded.

The chain is made from TRBV5-6 and TRBJ1-4; 10 bases in the middle match TRBD1. The sequencing input was PBMCs. This TCR was sampled from a man aged 25 to 45 in good health and CMV-seropositive. The CDR3 protein sequence reads: CASSLGQGAVKLFF. The bases are TGTGCCAGCAGCTTGGGACAGGGGGCGGTAAAACTGTTTTTT.